One sample yielded the 32 T cell receptor beta chains listed below, sequenced in a study of blood T cell repertoires in COVID-19 (dated by TCRdb to the early 2020s). Library preparation was by the immunoSEQ multiplex PCR assay. TCRdb carries this immuneACCESS record with in-frame sequences only. Its versions omit some clonotypes, under half of them owing to an unresolved V gene in the studies checked, with the rest unexplained. Present in this sample are roughly 330,000 clones, 70% to 90% of which were seen just once. The top ten clonotypes cover about 10% of the sample. Sequenced sample: PBMCs or T cells enriched from blood (not recorded which). These receptors all stem from a woman younger than 30 who had recovered from COVID-19.

The CDR3 region is CASSPITSGRGNEQFF. The CDR3 nucleotides are TGTGCCAGCAGCCCCATCACTAGCGGGAGGGGCAATGAGCAGTTCTTC. The chain links TRBV14 to TRBJ2-1; TRBD2 matches at 13 bases. The trim removed 4 bases at V and 6 bases at J, leaving 6 bases unmatched. Germline CDR1 reads SGHDN; CDR2 reads FVKESK. The length of the CDR3 is 16 residues.

This chain joins TRBV27 and TRBJ2-7; 12 nucleotides match TRBD2. The CDR3 is made up of 15 amino acids. Germline V gene lookup returns CDR1 MNHEY and CDR2 SMNVEV (reference sequence). The trim removed 5 bases at V and 4 bases at J, leaving 6 bases unmatched. CDR3 loop: CASSLRLAGVYEQYF. In DNA form, the CDR3 reads TGTGCCAGCAGTCTAAGACTAGCGGGAGTGTACGAGCAGTACTTC.

The chain couples TRBV18 to TRBJ2-5, with 7 bases lining up with TRBD1. This CDR3 has 14 residues. Germline V gene lookup returns CDR1 KGHSH and CDR2 LQKENI. The V gene end was trimmed by 3 bases and the J gene end by 3 bases; junction bases not matched to a gene: 4. The chain's CDR3 is CASSPRGQEETQYF. The CDR3 nucleotides read TGTGCCAGCTCACCCCGCGGACAGGAAGAGACCCAGTACTTC.

The V call is TRBV7-3, the J call TRBJ1-5, with 8 nucleotides matching TRBD1. Trimming removed 4 bases from V and 5 bases from J; junction bases left unmatched: 7. Germline assignment: CDR1 SGHTA and CDR2 FQGTGA. The CDR3 contains 15 residues. The CDR3 spells CASSSPGQVDQPQHF. CDR3 nucleotides: TGTGCCAGCAGCTCTCCGGGACAGGTGGATCAGCCCCAGCATTTT.

This chain uses TRBV21-1 with TRBJ2-3; the table assigns TRBD2, which was not confirmed against the DNA. TRBV21-1 is recorded as a pseudogene. The CDR3 contains 16 residues. CDR3 bases: TGTGCCAGCAGCAAATACTCGGGGGAGTCCACAGATACGCAGTATTTT. This sequence encodes CASSKYSGESTDTQYF.

The sample holds a few counts of this clone. This chain uses TRBV28 with TRBJ2-1; 8 bases match TRBD1. CDR1 and CDR2 from the germline V gene are MDHEN and SYDVKM. The CDR3 sequence is 14 residues long. V lost 2 bases and J lost 8; bases outside the gene matches: 5. CDR3 amino acids: CASSLGQGADEQFF. The CDR3 DNA reads TGTGCCAGCAGTTTAGGGCAGGGGGCGGATGAGCAGTTCTTC.

V usage is TRBV19 and J usage is TRBJ2-5, with TRBD2 matching 12 bases. Germline V lookup: CDR1 LNHDA, CDR2 SQIVND (reference sequence). This CDR3 comprises 18 residues. J was trimmed by 2 bases and V by 3 bases; bases with no gene match: 10. The CDR3 coding sequence is TGTGCCAGTAGTATCGCAGGACTAGCGGGACCTTATCAAGAGACCCAGTACTTC. Its protein is CASSIAGLAGPYQETQYF.

V usage is TRBV5-4 and J usage is TRBJ1-6; 7 positions match TRBD1. Trimming took 5 bases from V and 6 from J; bases not matched to a gene: 5. The CDR3 covers 14 residues. From germline, CDR1 is SGHNT and CDR2 YYREEE (reference sequence). Here the CDR3 reads CASSSRDSNSPLHF. The CDR3 coding sequence is TGTGCCAGCAGTTCCCGGGACAGTAATTCACCCCTCCACTTT.

The chain is built from TRBV9 and TRBJ1-2; D is unresolved. Looked up from germline, CDR1 is SGDLS and CDR2 is YYNGEE. This CDR3 spans 17 amino acids. Between the trimmed V and J ends, which lost 2 bases and 8 bases, there was a span of 25 bases. The CDR3 sequence: CASSVEQTRGNTGGYTF. CDR3 bases: TGTGCCAGCAGCGTGGAGCAAACGCGAGGGAACACGGGCGGCTACACCTTC. The full variable domain, rest sourced from reference TRBV9 and TRBJ1-2, is DSGVTQTPKHLITATGQRVTLRCSPRSGDLSVYWYQQSLDQGLQFLIQYYNGEERAKGNILERFSAQQFPDLHSELNLSSLELGDSALYFCASSVEQTRGNTGGYTFGSGTRLTVV.

V gene TRBV7-2 combines with J gene TRBJ1-2, with D possibly TRBD1 on 6 matching bases. The CDR3 is made up of 13 amino acids. Germline assignment: CDR1 SGHTA and CDR2 FQGNSA. With 1 base removed from V and 8 bases from J, the gap between germline ends came to 11 bases. The CDR3 region is CASSLDRVQGYTF. DNA for the CDR3: TGTGCCAGCAGCTTAGACAGGGTACAGGGCTACACCTTC.

The V call is TRBV11-2, the J call TRBJ2-7; D is undetermined. This CDR3 is built from 14 residues. Between the trimmed V and J ends, which lost 5 bases and 0 bases, there was a span of 11 bases. Per germline, CDR1 SGHAT and CDR2 FQNNGV. CDR3: CASSPGFSSYEQYF. DNA of the CDR3: TGTGCCAGCAGCCCCGGGTTCAGCTCCTACGAGCAGTACTTC.

The chain uses TRBV19 and TRBJ2-5; 7 bases are a match to TRBD1. The germline V gene encodes CDR1 LNHDA and CDR2 SQIVND (reference sequence). The CDR3 has 15 amino acids. After removal of 0 bases from V and 3 bases from J, the junction contained 4 bases not matched to a gene. The CDR3 region is CASSIDYRGEETQYF. DNA for the CDR3: TGTGCCAGTAGTATAGACTACAGGGGTGAAGAGACCCAGTACTTC. The entire variable domain, with the rest obtained from reference TRBV19 and TRBJ2-5, is as follows: DGGITQSPKYLFRKEGQNVTLSCEQNLNHDAMYWYRQDPGQGLRLIYYSQIVNDFQKGDIAEGYSVSREKKESFPLTVTSAQKNPTAFYLCASSIDYRGEETQYFGPGTRLLVL.

The V gene is TRBV19, the J gene TRBJ2-7; 10 nucleotides align to TRBD1. The CDR3 is 15 amino acids. Trimming cost V 5 bases and J 4 bases; bases outside gene matches: 8. Germline values: CDR1 LNHDA, CDR2 SQIVND (reference sequence). CDR3 sequence reads: CASSPGTGARYEQYF. CDR3 DNA sequence: TGTGCCAGTAGTCCCGGGACAGGGGCCAGATACGAGCAGTACTTC.

The rearrangement links TRBV5-8 to TRBJ1-1; tentatively, D is TRBD1 (5 bases). V dropped 4 bases and J dropped 0 bases, with 19 bases sitting between them. The CDR3 runs 17 residues. Germline V gene data show CDR1 as SGHTS and CDR2 as YDEGEE. The CDR3 DNA reads TGTGCCAGCAGCGGACCCAGGGTTGCCCCCATGAACACTGAAGCTTTCTTT. This gives the protein CASSGPRVAPMNTEAFF.

This clone has a count of ten or more. This sequence joins TRBV19 and TRBJ1-1; D uncertain. Trimming pared 4 bases from V and 0 bases from J, leaving 6 bases between. This CDR3 spans 13 amino acids. CDR1 is LNHDA and CDR2 is SQIVND in the germline V gene (reference sequence). Here the CDR3 DNA reads TGTGCCAGTAGTAGTCAGGTGAACACTGAAGCTTTCTTT. Protein sequence: CASSSQVNTEAFF. The full variable domain, its missing parts supplied by reference TRBV19 and TRBJ1-1, is DGGITQSPKYLFRKEGQNVTLSCEQNLNHDAMYWYRQDPGQGLRLIYYSQIVNDFQKGDIAEGYSVSREKKESFPLTVTSAQKNPTAFYLCASSSQVNTEAFFGQGTRLTVV.

The chain couples TRBV27 to TRBJ1-4; 8 positions match TRBD1. Germline assignment: CDR1 MNHEY and CDR2 SMNVEV (reference sequence). The CDR3 loop spans 15 amino acids. J gave up 5 bases and V 4 bases, and 6 bases lay outside the gene matches. The CDR3 reads CASSSQGAGNEKLFF. Here the CDR3 DNA reads TGTGCCAGCAGTTCCCAGGGGGCAGGGAATGAAAAACTGTTTTTT. The complete variable domain, with remaining parts taken from reference TRBV27 and TRBJ1-4, reads EAQVTQNPRYLITVTGKKLTVTCSQNMNHEYMSWYRQDPGLGLRQIYYSMNVEVTDKGDVPEGYKVSRKEKRNFPLILESPSPNQTSLYFCASSSQGAGNEKLFFGSGTQLSVL.

V gene TRBV10-3 combines with J gene TRBJ1-1; possible D gene TRBD1, 5 bases. Trimming stripped 10 bases from V and 0 bases from J, with 15 bases between. Germline CDR1 reads ENHRY; CDR2 reads SYGVKD. CDR3 length: 14 residues. CDR3 amino acids: CATTREGLNTEAFF. The CDR3 DNA reads as TGTGCCACCACCAGGGAGGGGTTGAACACTGAAGCTTTCTTT.

This chain joins TRBV28 and TRBJ1-4, with D tentatively TRBD1 (6 bases). From germline, CDR1 is MDHEN and CDR2 SYDVKM. The V end lost 2 bases, the J end lost 7 bases, and 11 bases lay between the germline ends. The CDR3 runs to 14 residues. The CDR3 sequence is CASSLGTLGEKLFF. CDR3 sequence (DNA): TGTGCCAGCAGTTTAGGGACACTGGGTGAAAAACTGTTTTTT.

The chain has TRBV5-1 and TRBJ1-1, with 9 nucleotides matching TRBD1. The CDR3 is 15 residues long. Germline lookup yields CDR1 SGHRS and CDR2 YFSETQ. With 3 bases clipped from V and 8 bases from J, the junction kept 11 bases outside the gene matches. CDR3 sequence (DNA): TGCGCCAGCAGCTCGACCGTGACAGGGGGTTTCGAAGCTTTCTTT. This gives the protein CASSSTVTGGFEAFF.

The chain employs TRBV28 and TRBJ1-5; maybe TRBD1 (6 bases). The CDR3 covers 12 residues. The V gene's germline CDR1 is MDHEN and CDR2 SYDVKM. The germline V and J ends were trimmed by 6 bases and 7 bases, with 10 bases remaining between them. CDR3 sequence: CASRTGEQPQHF. CDR3 DNA sequence: TGTGCCAGCAGGACAGGTGAACAGCCCCAGCATTTT.

This clone was detected only a few times. This chain joins TRBV18 and TRBJ1-2, with 7 positions matching TRBD1. From germline, CDR1 is KGHSH and CDR2 LQKENI. The CDR3 has 16 amino acids. V shed 0 bases, J shed 3 bases, and the junction held 7 bases outside the gene matches. The CDR3 spells CASSPPESGGDYGYTF. The DNA of the CDR3 is TGTGCCAGCTCACCACCCGAGTCAGGGGGTGACTATGGCTACACCTTC.

This clone was observed a few times. This probably arose from a read error, given a far larger clone one base away. The gene calls are TRBV12-5 and TRBJ1-1, with TRBD1 as a possible D gene (6 bases). The CDR3 runs 14 residues. Germline V gene sequence: CDR1 LGHNT, CDR2 FRNRAP. For the CDR3, the DNA is TGTGCTTGTGGTTTGGGGGGCACGGGGGCTGAAGCTTTCTTT. Protein product: CACGLGGTGAEAFF.

The V gene is TRBV7-2, the J gene TRBJ1-3, with a possible D match to TRBD1 (5 bases). This CDR3 has 17 amino acids. Between the trimmed V and J ends, which lost 2 bases and 2 bases, there was a span of 16 bases. The germline CDR1 and CDR2 sequences are SGHTA and FQGNSA. The CDR3 reads CASSLRWGLGPGNTIYF. The DNA of the CDR3 is TGTGCCAGCAGCTTAAGGTGGGGACTTGGTCCTGGAAACACCATATATTTT.

The rearrangement links TRBV5-4 to TRBJ1-2; TRBD1 matches 9 bases. Germline CDR1 reads SGHNT; CDR2 reads YYREEE (reference sequence). The ends lost 4 bases at V and 4 bases at J; junction bases unmatched: 2. This CDR3 region has 13 residues. In DNA form, the CDR3 reads TGTGCCAGCAGCGGGGGACAGGGCTATGGCTACACCTTC. Encoded protein: CASSGGQGYGYTF.

The rearrangement joins TRBV5-1 to TRBJ2-1; possibly TRBD2 for D (6 bases). This CDR3 has 15 amino acids. With 4 bases removed from V and 8 bases from J, the gap between germline ends came to 19 bases. Germline V gene data show CDR1 as SGHRS and CDR2 as YFSETQ. The CDR3 DNA reads TGCGCCAGCAGCGCAGGGAGCTCCCTAGCGTATGAGCAGTTCTTC. Translation gives CASSAGSSLAYEQFF.

Notes on this clone: One end of the junction fails to match germline, which may point to a read error. The chain has TRBV5-1 and TRBJ1-4, with D hard to call. Per the germline V gene, CDR1 is SGHRS and CDR2 is YFSETQ. The CDR3 runs 10 residues. CDR3 DNA: TGCGCCAGCAGCTTGAAGCGGGGTCGTTTT. Protein sequence: CASSLKRGRF.

In this sample, this clone turned up a few times. V usage is TRBV10-3 and J usage is TRBJ1-2; possibly TRBD1 for D (6 bases). Germline V lookup: CDR1 ENHRY, CDR2 SYGVKD. CDR3 length: 13 amino acids. Trimming cost V 2 bases and J 2 bases, with 6 bases left between them. The CDR3 reads CAISETGNYGYTF. CDR3 nucleotide sequence: TGTGCCATCAGTGAGACAGGGAACTATGGCTACACCTTC.

This chain connects TRBV5-1 to TRBJ1-2, with a tentative D call TRBD1 (5 bases). The germline V and J ends were trimmed by 0 bases and 1 base, with 22 bases remaining between them. The CDR3 has 19 residues. Germline CDR1 and CDR2: SGHRS and YFSETQ. DNA for the CDR3: TGCGCCAGCAGCTTGGATAGTGCAGGCGGGACGGCCGGTAACTATGGCTACACCTTC. It specifies CASSLDSAGGTAGNYGYTF.

Concerning this clone: The sample carries other DNA sequences with the same CDR3. V usage is TRBV30 and J usage is TRBJ2-7, with a tentative D call TRBD2 (6 bases). The germline V gene has CDR1 GTSNPN and CDR2 SVGIG (reference sequence). V was pared by 0 bases and J by 4 bases, with 7 bases between. The CDR3 runs to 12 residues. The CDR3 here is CAWSVRGYEQYF. CDR3 DNA: TGTGCCTGGAGTGTACGGGGGTACGAGCAGTACTTC.

The chain recombines TRBV10-3 with TRBJ1-1, with D possibly matching TRBD1 (5 bases). This CDR3 spans 14 amino acids. The ends were cut back, 11 bases at V and 0 bases at J, with 16 bases in the middle. Germline lookup yields CDR1 ENHRY and CDR2 SYGVKD. The CDR3 bases are TGTGCCGCCAGGGAGGGGCCACTGAACACTGAAGCTTTCTTT. Translation gives CAAREGPLNTEAFF.

The chain links TRBV4-2 to TRBJ2-1, with 14 bases aligning to TRBD2. Germline CDR1 and CDR2: LGHNA and YNFKEQ. The CDR3 has 18 residues. With V trimmed by 4 bases and J by 6 bases, 11 bases remained unmatched. CDR3: CASSLETGLAGGANEQFF. The CDR3 bases are TGTGCCAGCAGCCTTGAAACAGGACTAGCGGGAGGTGCCAATGAGCAGTTCTTC.

The chain joins TRBV11-3 to TRBJ2-1, with D unclear. This CDR3 is built from 13 residues. V was pared by 3 bases and J by 8 bases, with 11 bases between. In germline, CDR1 is SGHNT, CDR2 YENEEA. CDR3 amino acids: CASSLARGYEQFF. CDR3 bases: TGTGCCAGCAGCTTGGCTAGAGGCTATGAGCAGTTCTTC.